This paragraph reports one T cell receptor beta chain. Germline assignment: CDR1 SQVTM and CDR2 ANQGSEA. The CDR3 totals 14 residues. The V end lost 6 bases, the J end lost 4 bases, and 19 bases lay between the germline ends. Repertoires were generated with immunoSEQ multiplex PCR, while TCRdb's copy carries only in-frame clones and drops some. The sample includes approximately 19,000 clones, 70% to 90% of them seen just once. These data are taken from a study of OX40 agonist ivuxolimab in advanced cancers. The specimen was CD4+ or CD8+ T cells sorted from blood, collected in a trial of the OX40 agonist ivuxolimab. The receptor was isolated from an adult with an advanced solid tumor such as melanoma, head and neck, liver or kidney cancer. This chain links TRBV29-1 with TRBJ2-7, with D possibly being TRBD1 or TRBD2 (5 bases each). The CDR3 nucleotides are TGCAGCGTGGGTGAAGCCGGGACCTTATACGAGCAGTACTTC. It is translated as CSVGEAGTLYEQYF.